This T cell receptor (beta chain) stems from a study of CD8+CD57+ T cells in acquired aplastic anemia. Study context: The mean DNA yield obtained from sorted CD4+ and CD8+ cells came to 3 to 4 ug.

The CDR3 contains 15 residues. Comment on this clonotype: This may be a read error, as it is one base from a much larger clone.

The TCR beta profiling, which covered VDJ combination and CDR3 sequence, was carried out using genomic DNA as the template. TCRdb used MiXCR to reprocess the reads, holding one entry per CDR3 protein. The sample lists 180,000 or so distinct CDR3 sequences; roughly 48% were seen once. Patients picked for sequencing had shown CD8+CD57+ cell expansion detected by flow cytometry. The sequence was collected from a human donor with aplastic anemia. The V and J genes are TRBV12-3 or TRBV12-4 and TRBJ1-2; 9 bases match TRBD1. The sequenced sample was sorted CD4+, CD8+, or CD8+CD57+ T cells (not recorded which) from PBMCs. CDR3: CASSSPGQGHYGCTF. In DNA form, the CDR3 reads TGTGCCAGCAGTTCACCGGGACAGGGACACTATGGCTGCACCTTC.